This TCR beta chain was identified in a study of OX40 agonist ivuxolimab in advanced cancers. The data were produced by immunoSEQ multiplex PCR, yet TCRdb's version contains in-frame clones alone and is incomplete. Counted here are some 15,000 clones, 70% to 75% occurring once; the ten biggest clones make up roughly a third. The V and J ends lost 4 bases and 5 bases, in that order; junction bases with no gene match: 6. The germline CDR1 and CDR2 sequences are SGHNT and YYREEE (reference sequence). This CDR3 spans 14 amino acids. This sequence originates from an adult with an advanced solid tumor such as melanoma, head and neck, liver or kidney cancer. The chain is built from TRBV5-4 and TRBJ1-1, with 9 bases matching TRBD1. Sequenced material: CD4+ or CD8+ T cells sorted from blood, taken in a trial of the OX40 agonist ivuxolimab. CDR3: CASSVTGGGTEAFF. The CDR3 region has the DNA TGTGCCAGCAGCGTGACAGGGGGTGGAACTGAAGCTTTCTTT.